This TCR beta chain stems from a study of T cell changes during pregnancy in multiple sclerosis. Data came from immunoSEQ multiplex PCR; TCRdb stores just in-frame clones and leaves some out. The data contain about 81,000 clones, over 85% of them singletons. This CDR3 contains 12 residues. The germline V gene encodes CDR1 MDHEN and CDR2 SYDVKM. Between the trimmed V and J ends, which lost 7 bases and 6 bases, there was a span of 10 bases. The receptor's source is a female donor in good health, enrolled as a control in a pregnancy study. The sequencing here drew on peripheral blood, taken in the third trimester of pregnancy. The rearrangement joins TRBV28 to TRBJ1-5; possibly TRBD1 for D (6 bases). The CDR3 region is CASTMGAQPQHF. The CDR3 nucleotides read TGTGCCAGCACCATGGGGGCTCAGCCCCAGCATTTT.